This record looks at one T cell receptor (beta chain) sequence and its context. The data belong to a study of cytomegalovirus exposure and HLA in healthy donors. Primers: 60 Vbeta forward and 13 Jbeta reverse. The data were produced by immunoSEQ multiplex PCR, yet TCRdb's version contains in-frame clones alone and is incomplete. The sample carries about 140,000 clones, over 75% recorded once. Germline loops: CDR1 SGDLS, CDR2 YYNGEE. Germline trimming cut 0 bases from V and 5 bases from J; bases unmatched to any gene: 4. This CDR3 comprises 15 residues. The specimen sequenced was PBMCs. The rearrangement uses TRBV9 and TRBJ1-5, with TRBD1 matching 8 bases. The TCR comes from a man aged 45-65 years in good health and CMV-seronegative. CDR3 sequence reads: CASSVEGQVYQPQHF. The CDR3 bases are TGTGCCAGCAGCGTAGAGGGACAGGTATATCAGCCCCAGCATTTT.